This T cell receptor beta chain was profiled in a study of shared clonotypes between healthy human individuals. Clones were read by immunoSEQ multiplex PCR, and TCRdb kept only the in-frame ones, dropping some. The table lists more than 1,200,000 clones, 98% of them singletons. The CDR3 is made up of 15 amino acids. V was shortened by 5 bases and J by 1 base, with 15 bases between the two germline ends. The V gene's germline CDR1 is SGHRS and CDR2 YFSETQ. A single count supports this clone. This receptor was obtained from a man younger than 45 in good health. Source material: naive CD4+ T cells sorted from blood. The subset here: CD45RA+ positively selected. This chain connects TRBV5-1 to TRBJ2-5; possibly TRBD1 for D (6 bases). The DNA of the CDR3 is TGCGCCAGCAGGATTTTTGGGACAACCCAAGAGACCCAGTACTTC. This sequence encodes CASRIFGTTQETQYF.